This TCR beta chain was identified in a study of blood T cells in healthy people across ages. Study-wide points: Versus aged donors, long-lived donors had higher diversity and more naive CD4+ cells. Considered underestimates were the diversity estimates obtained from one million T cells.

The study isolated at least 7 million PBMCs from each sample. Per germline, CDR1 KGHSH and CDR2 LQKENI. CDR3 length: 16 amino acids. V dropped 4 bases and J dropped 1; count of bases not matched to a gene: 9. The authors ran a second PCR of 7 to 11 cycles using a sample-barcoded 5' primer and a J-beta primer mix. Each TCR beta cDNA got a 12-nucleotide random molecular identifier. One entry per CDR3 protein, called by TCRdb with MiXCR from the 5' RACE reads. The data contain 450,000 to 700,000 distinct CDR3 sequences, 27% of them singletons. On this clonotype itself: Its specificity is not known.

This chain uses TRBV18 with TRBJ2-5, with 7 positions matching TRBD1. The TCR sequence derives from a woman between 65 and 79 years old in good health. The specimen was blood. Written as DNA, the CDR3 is TGTGCCAGCTCACGAAGTATCGACAGGGCCCAAGAGACCCAGTACTTC. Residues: CASSRSIDRAQETQYF.